One TCR beta chain is described in this entry. This record comes from a study of blood T cell repertoires in COVID-19. Study context: COVID-19 samples, acute and convalescent, were from the United States, Italy and Spain. Sample material is recorded as cDNA or gDNA derived from T cells, B-cell-depleted T cells, or PBMCs.

As originally analysed: Nucleated cell number was recorded as an estimate derived from reference gene primer amplification. Sequencing was performed with immunoSEQ multiplex PCR; in TCRdb, only in-frame clones are kept and a portion is missing. V and J calls and clone size are given by that table; D and trimming were obtained from the DNA. The sample contains more than 95,000 clones, more than 80% of which appear only once. This clonotype originated in a human donor in a cohort sampled during active COVID-19. The material sequenced was peripheral blood.

The CDR3 loop reads CASIPRAGGQETQYF. Written as DNA, the CDR3 is TGTGCCAGCATCCCTAGGGCGGGGGGGCAAGAGACCCAGTACTTC. This chain connects TRBV6-5 to TRBJ2-5; 9 nucleotides match TRBD2. The CDR3 spans 15 residues. V lost 7 bases to trimming and J lost 2 bases; unmatched junction nucleotides: 8. Germline CDR1 is MNHEY and CDR2 is SVGAGI.